This section outlines one TCR beta chain sequence together with its context. Its specificity is not known. This record comes from a study of cytomegalovirus exposure and HLA in healthy donors. This CDR3 comprises 13 residues. The V gene's germline CDR1 is MGHDK and CDR2 SYGVNS. V shed 6 bases and J 2 bases; nucleotides not matched to a gene: 1. General study results and limits: Apart from CMV serostatus, no immune exposure information was available. A later analysis linked a missense variant in DCLRE1C to the trimming of TCR beta V and J genes. Exclusion as indistinguishable affected some V segments, including TRBV6-2 and TRBV6-3.

This PCR relied on a set of 60 Vbeta primers and 13 Jbeta primers. The assay was immunoSEQ multiplex PCR, and TCRdb's table has in-frame clones only and misses some. The sample consists of some 140,000 clones, around 68% of them appearing once. The source material was PBMCs. The receptor's source is a man between 25 and 39 years old in good health and CMV-seronegative. The genes are TRBV25-1 and TRBJ2-5, with 9 positions matching TRBD1. In nucleotides, the CDR3 is TGTGCCAGCAGGGGACAGGGACAAGAGACCCAGTACTTC. It codes for CASRGQGQETQYF.